The rows below give T cell receptor beta chains drawn from one sample of a study of blood T cell repertoires in COVID-19. Clones were sequenced by immunoSEQ multiplex PCR, and TCRdb holds only the in-frame ones, with some missing. This sample yields 130,000 or so clones, of which around four fifths are seen a single time; 5.5% to 6% belongs to the top ten. The sequenced sample was peripheral blood. The receptors shown here come from a man older than 75 with active or convalescent COVID-19. The conserved cysteine and the conserved F or W are not part of the CDR3 here. The order of the fields is J gene, V gene, CDR3 protein.

TRBJ1-3 TRBV25-1 ASSAAGSTGNTIY
TRBJ2-3 TRBV9 ASSTAGGITDTQY
TRBJ1-3 TRBV2 ASSEAGTIRGNTIY
TRBJ1-2 TRBV18 ASSPEGGNYGYT
TRBJ2-3 TRBV2 ASSEQLRGTDTQY
TRBJ2-5 TRBV7-2 ASSLLTSGLRKTQY
TRBJ1-1 TRBV30 AWSVQGLDTEAF
TRBJ1-2 TRBV5-1 ASSSSSGRSGYT
TRBJ1-2 TRBV15 ATSRQVWDYGYT
TRBJ2-3 TRBV7-8 ASSLGFAGPTDTQY
TRBJ2-7 TRBV2 ASRAGAYEQY
TRBJ2-5 TRBV19 ASSSLRGGETQY
TRBJ2-7 TRBV27 ASKLPNSYEQY
TRBJ2-7 TRBV7-9 ASSQTSGGEQY
TRBJ2-7 TRBV28 ASSLGSEYEQY
TRBJ1-3 TRBV18 ASSPPGNGNTIY
TRBJ2-1 TRBV24-1 ATSDRLAGADEQF
TRBJ2-1 TRBV6-1 ASSDDRGSYNEQF
TRBJ2-5 TRBV6-6 ASTSGGYVETQY
TRBJ2-1 TRBV4-3 ASSQEISGVFYSNEQF
TRBJ1-3 TRBV28 ASSLIQVSGNTIY
TRBJ1-4 TRBV27 ASSHQGEKLF
TRBJ2-1 TRBV5-6 ASSLDRGQYNEQF
TRBJ1-2 TRBV5-4 ASSWEQGMGYGYT